Presented here are 27 T cell receptor beta chains from one specimen sequenced in a study of blood T cell repertoires in COVID-19. Only in-frame clones appear in the TCRdb table, and some are missing; sequencing was by immunoSEQ multiplex PCR. This sample yields 150,000 to 180,000 clones, of which about three quarters are seen a single time; roughly 1.5% belongs to the top ten. The sequencing sample was made of peripheral blood. The receptors were sampled from a man at least 80 years old with acute or convalescent COVID-19.

This clone was found a few times. This chain connects TRBV3-1 (or the pseudogene TRBV3-2) to TRBJ2-7; D might be TRBD1 (7 bases). The germline V gene has CDR1 LGHDT and CDR2 YNNKEL (reference sequence). V shed 4 bases and J shed 4 bases, with 17 bases lying between them. CDR3 length: 15 residues. The CDR3 nucleotides are TGTGCCAGCAGCCGCCGAGCGGAGGGGGCTTACGAGCAGTACTTC. This gives the protein CASSRRAEGAYEQYF.

Only a few counts were recorded for this clone. The CDR3 sequence: CASSSGVSANSPLHF. CDR3 coding DNA: TGCGCCAGCAGCTCTGGAGTGTCCGCTAATTCACCCCTCCACTTT. The rearrangement uses TRBV5-1 and TRBJ1-6, with D unresolved. The V gene lost 3 bases and the J gene lost 6 bases, with 13 bases spanning the gap. The CDR3 runs 15 residues. The germline V gene encodes CDR1 SGHRS and CDR2 YFSETQ.

The chain employs TRBV11-1 and TRBJ2-5; D uncertain. The CDR3 length is 13 residues. The germline V and J ends were trimmed by 3 bases and 2 bases, with 7 bases remaining between them. Germline CDR1 SGHAT, CDR2 FQDESV (reference sequence). The CDR3 loop is CASSLHRQETQYF. The CDR3, as DNA: TGTGCCAGCAGCTTGCACAGACAAGAGACCCAGTACTTC.

The chain couples TRBV11-2 to TRBJ2-3, with 9 nucleotides matching TRBD1. The length of the CDR3 is 14 residues. Germline V gene data show CDR1 as SGHAT and CDR2 as FQNNGV. V shed 6 bases, J shed 3 bases, and the junction held 4 bases outside the gene matches. This chain's CDR3 is CASSDRGWTDTQYF. CDR3 nucleotides: TGTGCCAGCAGTGACAGGGGGTGGACAGATACGCAGTATTTT.

This rearrangement joins TRBV9 to TRBJ2-1; tentatively, D is TRBD2 (7 bases). Trimming removed 1 base from V and 0 bases from J, with 11 bases in between. Germline CDR1 is SGDLS and CDR2 is YYNGEE. The CDR3 sequence is 16 residues long. In DNA form, the CDR3 reads TGTGCCAGCAGCGTAAGGGGGGGCTTCTCCTACAATGAGCAGTTCTTC. Its protein product is CASSVRGGFSYNEQFF.

The V gene is TRBV5-1, the J gene TRBJ1-1; D remains unclear. The V gene's germline CDR1 is SGHRS and CDR2 YFSETQ. Trimming stripped 0 bases from V and 5 bases from J, with 11 bases between. The CDR3 is made up of 14 amino acids. CDR3 sequence: CASSLGSGRTEAFF. The DNA for the CDR3 is TGCGCCAGCAGCTTGGGTAGTGGGAGGACTGAAGCTTTCTTT. The entire variable domain, with the rest obtained from reference TRBV5-1 and TRBJ1-1, is as follows: KAGVTQTPRYLIKTRGQQVTLSCSPISGHRSVSWYQQTPGQGLQFLFEYFSETQRNKGNFPGRFSGRQFSNSRSEMNVSTLELGDSALYLCASSLGSGRTEAFFGQGTRLTVV.

The chain uses TRBV9 and TRBJ2-3; D is undetermined. The CDR3 contains 11 residues. CDR1 SGDLS and CDR2 YYNGEE come from the germline V gene. Trimming pared 2 bases from V and 10 bases from J, leaving 8 bases between. CDR3 amino acids: CASSVGGAQYF. The DNA for the CDR3 is TGTGCCAGCAGCGTTGGTGGAGCGCAGTATTTT.

The rearrangement uses TRBV2 and TRBJ2-7; 8 bases line up with TRBD1. This CDR3 spans 17 amino acids. V lost 4 bases to trimming and J lost 2 bases; unmatched junction nucleotides: 13. CDR1 SNHLY and CDR2 FYNNEI come from the germline V gene. CDR3 region: CASSAPWGQGATYEQYF. CDR3 sequence (DNA): TGTGCCAGCAGTGCCCCATGGGGGCAGGGGGCAACCTACGAGCAGTACTTC.

The V gene is TRBV30, the J gene TRBJ1-4; the D gene is possibly TRBD1 (5 bases). CDR3 size: 15 residues. With 3 bases removed from V and 4 bases from J, the gap between germline ends came to 15 bases. Looked up from germline, CDR1 is GTSNPN and CDR2 is SVGIG (reference sequence). DNA of the CDR3: TGTGCCTGGAGCCCGGCAGGGTCCAATAATGAAAAACTGTTTTTT. As protein: CAWSPAGSNNEKLFF.

This clone was seen a handful of times. The chain recombines TRBV5-8 with TRBJ1-6; TRBD1 matches at 9 bases. The CDR3 extends over 17 amino acids. With 4 bases clipped from V and 4 bases from J, the junction kept 9 bases outside the gene matches. Per the germline V gene, CDR1 is SGHTS and CDR2 is YDEGEE. CDR3 sequence (DNA): TGTGCCAGCAGCCTTGACCCCGGGACAGGGTATAATTCACCCCTCCACTTT. Its translation is CASSLDPGTGYNSPLHF.

This chain uses TRBV10-2 with TRBJ1-1; TRBD1 matches 7 bases. Trimming cost V 8 bases and J 1 base; bases outside gene matches: 4. CDR1 is WSHSY and CDR2 is SAAADI in the germline V gene. The CDR3 extends over 13 amino acids. CDR3: CASGGQRNTEAFF. CDR3 nucleotide sequence: TGCGCCAGCGGGGGACAGCGGAACACTGAAGCTTTCTTT.

J is TRBJ1-2 and V is TRBV6-5; possible D gene TRBD1, 6 bases. Germline CDR1 MNHEY, CDR2 SVGAGI. Deletions cut 7 bases from V and 0 bases from J, with 12 bases between. This CDR3 region has 14 residues. In DNA, the CDR3 is TGTGCCAGCACCCTGGACAGAGCTAACTATGGCTACACCTTC. It translates to CASTLDRANYGYTF.

The chain combines TRBV3-1 (or the pseudogene TRBV3-2) with TRBJ1-4; 7 positions match TRBD1. Germline CDR1 reads LGHDT; CDR2 reads YNNKEL (reference sequence). J was trimmed by 8 bases and V by 2 bases; bases with no gene match: 5. The CDR3 is 14 amino acids. The CDR3 loop reads CASSQRGREEKLFF. In DNA form, the CDR3 reads TGTGCCAGCAGCCAAAGGGGGCGGGAAGAAAAACTGTTTTTT.

The chain carries TRBV28 and TRBJ2-7; TRBD1 matches at 12 bases. Looked up from germline, CDR1 is MDHEN and CDR2 is SYDVKM. With 5 bases clipped from V and 5 bases from J, the junction kept 4 bases outside the gene matches. The CDR3 has 14 amino acids. As DNA, the CDR3 is TGTGCCAGCAGTGCGGGACAGGGGGCTAACGAGCAGTACGTC. This sequence encodes CASSAGQGANEQYV.

The chain employs TRBV5-1 and TRBJ2-5; no clear D. Trimming shortened V by 4 bases and J by 7 bases, and 14 bases separated the two germline ends. Germline V gene sequence: CDR1 SGHRS, CDR2 YFSETQ. CDR3 length: 13 residues. This chain's CDR3 is CASSSPLEMTQYF. CDR3 nucleotides: TGCGCCAGCAGCAGCCCCTTAGAGATGACCCAGTACTTC.

V gene TRBV7-2 combines with J gene TRBJ1-1, with 10 bases lining up with TRBD1. Trimming cost V 4 bases and J 3 bases; bases outside gene matches: 5. CDR1 and CDR2 (germline): SGHTA, FQGNSA. The CDR3 length is 15 residues. CDR3 DNA sequence: TGTGCCAGCAGCTCGGACAGGGGGAGGGACACTGAAGCTTTCTTT. This codes for CASSSDRGRDTEAFF.

This rearrangement joins TRBV4-3 to TRBJ1-6, with 7 bases matching TRBD1. V was pared by 2 bases and J by 5 bases, with 3 bases of the junction left unmatched. Looked up from germline, CDR1 is LGHNA and CDR2 is YSLEER. CDR3 length equals 15 residues. This CDR3 reads CASSQRQGNNSPLHF. The CDR3 DNA is TGCGCCAGCAGCCAAAGACAGGGCAATAATTCACCCCTCCACTTT.

The chain combines TRBV28 with TRBJ2-1, with a weak D call TRBD2 (6 bases). Germline V CDR1 and CDR2: MDHEN, SYDVKM. V dropped 8 bases and J dropped 4 bases, with 12 bases sitting between them. The CDR3 length is 13 residues. The CDR3 coding sequence is TGTGCCAGCCTCCCGGCGGGGTACAATGAGCAGTTCTTC. Translation: CASLPAGYNEQFF.

The chain has TRBV11-3 and TRBJ2-5, with D uncertain. Between the trimmed V and J ends, which lost 3 bases and 2 bases, there was a span of 16 bases. This CDR3 is 16 amino acids long. CDR1 is SGHNT, CDR2 YENEEA, per germline. The CDR3 nucleotides read TGTGCCAGCAGCTTCGCTAGACCCTCCCTACAAGAGACCCAGTACTTC. It translates to CASSFARPSLQETQYF.

The chain has TRBV6-6 and TRBJ1-3; possible D gene TRBD1, 6 bases. The CDR3 runs 15 residues. Trimming removed 0 bases from V and 4 bases from J, with 10 bases in between. Germline V gives CDR1 MNHNY, CDR2 SVGAGI (reference sequence). The CDR3 DNA sequence: TGTGCCAGCAGTTACTCCATAGGGGGAGGAAACACCATATATTTT. Translation gives CASSYSIGGGNTIYF.

This sequence joins TRBV4-1 and TRBJ2-3; TRBD2 aligns across 12 bases. Germline V gives CDR1 MGHRA, CDR2 YSYEKL. The CDR3 length is 18 residues. V trimming: 4 bases; J trimming: 5 bases; junction bases outside the gene matches: 13. CDR3 coding DNA: TGCGCCAGCAGCCTTCGACTAGCGGGGGAGACTGGGGGAGATACGCAGTATTTT. Its protein product is CASSLRLAGETGGDTQYF.

This chain uses TRBV28 with TRBJ2-7, with a weak D call TRBD1 (6 bases). Germline CDR1 reads MDHEN; CDR2 reads SYDVKM. V was pared by 8 bases and J by 1 base, with 21 bases between. CDR3 length equals 16 residues. The CDR3 spells CASSSGDTVGSYEQYV. The CDR3 DNA reads as TGTGCCAGCTCGTCCGGGGACACAGTGGGATCCTACGAGCAGTACGTC.

This clone was recorded only once. The rearrangement joins TRBV6-5 to TRBJ1-5, with a tentative D call TRBD1 (6 bases). V was clipped by 0 bases and J by 5 bases, with 8 bases between them. The germline V gene encodes CDR1 MNHEY and CDR2 SVGAGI. The length of the CDR3 is 14 residues. DNA of the CDR3: TGTGCCAGCAGTTACTCACAGGGCTATCAGCCCCAGCATTTT. Translating it yields CASSYSQGYQPQHF.

This chain links TRBV18 with TRBJ2-7; tentatively, D is TRBD2 (5 bases). Germline CDR1 and CDR2: KGHSH and LQKENI. Trimming removed 2 bases at V and 4 bases at J, with 6 bases between. The CDR3 sequence is 12 residues long. The CDR3 DNA follows: TGTGCCAGCTCACCAGAGGGATACGAGCAGTACGTC. Translating gives CASSPEGYEQYV.

The genes are TRBV7-9 and TRBJ1-6; weak D call: TRBD1 (6 bases). The CDR3 length is 15 residues. Germline V CDR1 and CDR2: SEHNR, FQNEAQ (reference sequence). V shed 5 bases and J shed 9 bases, with 17 bases lying between them. This chain's CDR3 is CASSPGGGRGSPLHF. CDR3 in DNA: TGTGCCAGCAGCCCGGGGGGGGGCAGAGGTTCACCCCTCCACTTT.

The rearrangement uses TRBV12-1 and TRBJ2-3; the DNA was not used to check the table's D call, TRBD2. TRBV12-1 is labeled a pseudogene. The CDR3 length is 14 residues. The CDR3 here is CASSFTSGADTQYF. CDR3 nucleotides: TGTGCCAGCAGCTTTACCTCGGGGGCAGATACGCAGTATTTT.

The gene calls are TRBV5-1 and TRBJ2-2, with D perhaps TRBD1 (5 bases). Trimming removed 2 bases at V and 4 bases at J, with 9 bases between. Germline V gene data show CDR1 as SGHRS and CDR2 as YFSETQ. This CDR3 contains 14 residues. Written as DNA, the CDR3 is TGCGCCAGCAGCTTAGACAGTCCCACCGGGGAGCTGTTTTTT. It translates to CASSLDSPTGELFF.